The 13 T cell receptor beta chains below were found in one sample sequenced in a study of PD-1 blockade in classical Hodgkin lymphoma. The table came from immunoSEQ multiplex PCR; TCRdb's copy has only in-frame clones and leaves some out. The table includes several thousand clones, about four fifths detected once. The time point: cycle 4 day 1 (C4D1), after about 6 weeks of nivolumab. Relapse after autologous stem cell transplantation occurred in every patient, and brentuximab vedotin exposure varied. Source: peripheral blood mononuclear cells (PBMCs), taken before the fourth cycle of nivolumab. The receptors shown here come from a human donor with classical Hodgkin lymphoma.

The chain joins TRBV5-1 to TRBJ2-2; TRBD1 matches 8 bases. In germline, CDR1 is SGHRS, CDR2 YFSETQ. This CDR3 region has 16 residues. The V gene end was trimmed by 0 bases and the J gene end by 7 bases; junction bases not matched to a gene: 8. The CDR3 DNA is TGCGCCAGCAGCTTGGGGCAGGGGGCGAATCACGGGGAGCTGTTTTTT. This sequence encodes CASSLGQGANHGELFF.

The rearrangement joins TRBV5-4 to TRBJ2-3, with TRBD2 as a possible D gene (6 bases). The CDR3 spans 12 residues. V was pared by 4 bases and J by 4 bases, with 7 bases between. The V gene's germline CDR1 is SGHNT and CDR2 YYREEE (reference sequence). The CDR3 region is CASSGEADTQYF. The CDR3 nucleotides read TGTGCCAGCAGCGGGGAGGCAGATACGCAGTATTTT.

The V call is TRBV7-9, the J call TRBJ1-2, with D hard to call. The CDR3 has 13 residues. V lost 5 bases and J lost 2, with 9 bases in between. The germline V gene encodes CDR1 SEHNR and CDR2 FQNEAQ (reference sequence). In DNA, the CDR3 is TGTGCCAGCAGCCTAAATCCGAACTATGGCTACACCTTC. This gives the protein CASSLNPNYGYTF.

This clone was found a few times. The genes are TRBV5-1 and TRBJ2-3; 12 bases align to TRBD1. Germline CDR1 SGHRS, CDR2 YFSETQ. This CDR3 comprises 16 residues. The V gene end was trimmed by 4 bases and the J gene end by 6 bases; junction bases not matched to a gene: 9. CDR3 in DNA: TGCGCCAGCAGCGCGACCGGGACAGGGGGCGCGGATACGCAGTATTTT. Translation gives CASSATGTGGADTQYF.

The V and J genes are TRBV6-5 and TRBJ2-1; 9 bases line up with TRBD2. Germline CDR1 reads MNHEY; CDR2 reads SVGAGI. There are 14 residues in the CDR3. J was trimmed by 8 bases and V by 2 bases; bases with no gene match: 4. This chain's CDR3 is CASSYASGRYEQFF. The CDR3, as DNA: TGTGCCAGCAGTTACGCCAGCGGGAGGTATGAGCAGTTCTTC.

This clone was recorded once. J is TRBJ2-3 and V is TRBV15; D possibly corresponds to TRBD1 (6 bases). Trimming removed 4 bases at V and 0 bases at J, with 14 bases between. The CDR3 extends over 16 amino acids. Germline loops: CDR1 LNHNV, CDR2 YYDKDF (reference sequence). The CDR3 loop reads CATSTRTVSSTDTQYF. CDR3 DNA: TGTGCCACCAGCACGAGGACAGTGTCTAGCACAGATACGCAGTATTTT.

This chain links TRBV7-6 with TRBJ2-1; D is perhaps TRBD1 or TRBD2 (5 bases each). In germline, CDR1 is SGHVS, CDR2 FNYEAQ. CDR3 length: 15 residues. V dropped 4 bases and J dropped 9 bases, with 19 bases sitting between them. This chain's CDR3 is CASSYTSQGGGEQFF. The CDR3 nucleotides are TGTGCCAGCAGCTATACAAGCCAGGGTGGAGGTGAGCAGTTCTTC.

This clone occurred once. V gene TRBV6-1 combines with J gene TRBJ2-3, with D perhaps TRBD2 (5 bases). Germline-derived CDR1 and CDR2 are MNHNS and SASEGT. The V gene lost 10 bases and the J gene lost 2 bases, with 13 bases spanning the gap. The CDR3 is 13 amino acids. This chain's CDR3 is CATEAEDTDTQYF. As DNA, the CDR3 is TGTGCCACTGAAGCGGAGGACACAGATACGCAGTATTTT.

CDR3 bases: TGTGCCAGCCTCGGCCGGGCCTCCAGCACAGATACGCAGTATTTT. It specifies CASLGRASSTDTQYF. The chain employs TRBV7-2 and TRBJ2-3; D is undetermined. Germline V lookup: CDR1 SGHTA, CDR2 FQGNSA. V gave up 8 bases and J gave up 0 bases, with 15 bases separating them. The CDR3 has 15 residues.

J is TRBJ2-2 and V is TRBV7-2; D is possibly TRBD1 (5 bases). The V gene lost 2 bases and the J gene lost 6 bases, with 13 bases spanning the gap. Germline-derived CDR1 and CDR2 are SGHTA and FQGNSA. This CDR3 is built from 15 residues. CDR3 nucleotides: TGTGCCAGCAGCTTAATGGGCGTAGGGGCCGGGGAGCTGTTTTTT. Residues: CASSLMGVGAGELFF. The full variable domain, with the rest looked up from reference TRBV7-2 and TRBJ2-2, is GAGVSQSPSNKVTEKGKDVELRCDPISGHTALYWYRQSLGQGLEFLIYFQGNSAPDKSGLPSDRFSAERTGGSVSTLTIQRTQQEDSAVYLCASSLMGVGAGELFFGEGSRLTVL.

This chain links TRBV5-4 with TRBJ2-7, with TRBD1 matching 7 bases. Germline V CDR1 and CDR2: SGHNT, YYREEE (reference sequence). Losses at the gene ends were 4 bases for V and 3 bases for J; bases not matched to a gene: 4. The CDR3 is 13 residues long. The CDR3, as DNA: TGTGCCAGCAGCCAAGACAGGGTCTACGAGCAGTACTTC. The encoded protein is CASSQDRVYEQYF.

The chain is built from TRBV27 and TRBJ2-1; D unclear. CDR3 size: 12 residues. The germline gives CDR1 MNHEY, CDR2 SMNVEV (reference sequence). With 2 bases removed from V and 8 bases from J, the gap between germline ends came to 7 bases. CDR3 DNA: TGTGCCAGCAGTTTAGGTGGGCATGAGCAGTTCTTC. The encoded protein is CASSLGGHEQFF.

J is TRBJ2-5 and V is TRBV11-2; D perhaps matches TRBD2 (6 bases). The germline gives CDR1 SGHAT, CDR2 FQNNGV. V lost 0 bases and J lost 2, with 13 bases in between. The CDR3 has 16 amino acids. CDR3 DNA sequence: TGTGCCAGCAGCTTAGATCTGGGCGGGGCTCAAGAGACCCAGTACTTC. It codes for CASSLDLGGAQETQYF.